Listed below are T cell receptor beta chains from one sample, sequenced in a study of cytomegalovirus exposure and HLA in healthy donors. Sequencing used immunoSEQ multiplex PCR; TCRdb keeps in-frame clones, though not all of them. This sample's clone table lists around 140,000 clones. Source material: PBMCs. Every receptor here comes from a young man in good health and CMV-seronegative. CDR3s include the opening cysteine and the closing phenylalanine or tryptophan. Each record gives: J gene, D gene, V gene, CDR3 DNA, CDR3 protein. A D gene is named only where the DNA matches it firmly.

J gene: TRBJ1-5
D gene: TRBD1
V gene: TRBV7-2
CDR3 DNA: TGTGCCAGCAGCTTAGGGTCCGGGACAGGGAGTCAGCCCCAGCATTTT
CDR3 protein: CASSLGSGTGSQPQHF

J gene: TRBJ1-4
D gene: TRBD1
V gene: TRBV28
CDR3 DNA: TGTGCCAGCAGTTTATCTACCGCGGGGAACAGGGGTCCAGATGAAAAACTGTTTTTT
CDR3 protein: CASSLSTAGNRGPDEKLFF

J gene: TRBJ1-5
D gene: NA
V gene: TRBV28
CDR3 DNA: TGTGCCAGCAGCACCCAGGGCCGCAATCAGCCCCAGCATTTT
CDR3 protein: CASSTQGRNQPQHF

J gene: TRBJ2-1
D gene: TRBD1
V gene: TRBV5-4
CDR3 DNA: TGTGCCAGCACCGAAAAGGGACAGTACAATGAGCAGTTCTTC
CDR3 protein: CASTEKGQYNEQFF

J gene: TRBJ2-1
D gene: NA
V gene: TRBV29-1
CDR3 DNA: TGCAGCGTTGGTGGGGACACCTCCTACAATGAGCAGTTCTTC
CDR3 protein: CSVGGDTSYNEQFF

J gene: TRBJ2-7
D gene: NA
V gene: TRBV14
CDR3 DNA: TGTGCCAGCAGCCAACTGGGGCTATCCTACGAGCAGTACTTC
CDR3 protein: CASSQLGLSYEQYF

J gene: TRBJ1-6
D gene: NA
V gene: TRBV5-6
CDR3 DNA: TGTGCCAGCAGCTTCAGGGGCTCGTGGAATTCACCCCTCCACTTT
CDR3 protein: CASSFRGSWNSPLHF

J gene: TRBJ2-4
D gene: NA
V gene: TRBV10-3
CDR3 DNA: TGTGCCATCAGTGTCTCAGGAAAAAACATTCAGTACTTC
CDR3 protein: CAISVSGKNIQYF

J gene: TRBJ2-1
D gene: TRBD2
V gene: TRBV10-3
CDR3 DNA: TGTGCCATCAGTGTCGGGACTAGCGAATACAATGAGCAGTTCTTC
CDR3 protein: CAISVGTSEYNEQFF

J gene: TRBJ2-7
D gene: TRBD1
V gene: TRBV14
CDR3 DNA: TGTGCCAGCAGCCAGGCAGCCGGGACAGGGACCTACGAGCAGTACTTC
CDR3 protein: CASSQAAGTGTYEQYF

J gene: TRBJ2-3
D gene: NA
V gene: TRBV7-3
CDR3 DNA: TGTGCCAGCAGCTTAGCTTTAGACTTCACAGATACGCAGTATTTT
CDR3 protein: CASSLALDFTDTQYF

J gene: TRBJ1-5
D gene: NA
V gene: TRBV19
CDR3 DNA: TGTGCCAGTAGTACCTACGCCGGTCCCCAGCATTTT
CDR3 protein: CASSTYAGPQHF

J gene: TRBJ2-3
D gene: TRBD2
V gene: TRBV7-8
CDR3 DNA: TGTGCCAGCAGCTTAGTGGGACTAGCGAGCACAGATACGCAGTATTTT
CDR3 protein: CASSLVGLASTDTQYF

J gene: TRBJ2-3
D gene: TRBD2
V gene: TRBV2
CDR3 DNA: TGTGCCAGCAGTGAAGAGGCGGGAGTTAGGGATACGCAGTATTTT
CDR3 protein: CASSEEAGVRDTQYF

J gene: TRBJ2-7
D gene: TRBD1
V gene: TRBV18
CDR3 DNA: TGTGCCAGCTCAGGACAGGGGGTGGGCCTCTACGAGCAGTACTTC
CDR3 protein: CASSGQGVGLYEQYF

J gene: TRBJ1-1
D gene: NA
V gene: TRBV9
CDR3 DNA: TGTGCCAGCAGCGTAGGAACACAGAACACTGAAGCTTTCTTT
CDR3 protein: CASSVGTQNTEAFF

J gene: TRBJ2-2
D gene: NA
V gene: TRBV11-2
CDR3 DNA: TGTGCCAGCAGCGGGGCCTGGGGGGGGCCGGGCACCGGGGAGCTGTTTTTT
CDR3 protein: CASSGAWGGPGTGELFF

J gene: TRBJ1-3
D gene: NA
V gene: TRBV5-1
CDR3 DNA: TGCGCCAGCAGCTTGGGGTCCGGCTCTGGAAACACCATATATTTT
CDR3 protein: CASSLGSGSGNTIYF

J gene: TRBJ1-5
D gene: NA
V gene: TRBV28
CDR3 DNA: TGTGCCGTCCCGGGGAACAGTCAGCCCCAGCATTTT
CDR3 protein: CAVPGNSQPQHF

J gene: TRBJ2-3
D gene: NA
V gene: TRBV5-1
CDR3 DNA: TGCGCCGCATCCGGAGGACAGTACACAGATACGCAGTATTTT
CDR3 protein: CAASGGQYTDTQYF

J gene: TRBJ2-7
D gene: TRBD1
V gene: TRBV6-5
CDR3 DNA: TGTGCCAGCAGGAGGGACAGTCCCTACGAGCAGTACTTC
CDR3 protein: CASRRDSPYEQYF

J gene: TRBJ1-1
D gene: NA
V gene: TRBV9
CDR3 DNA: TGTGCCAGCAGCGTCGGCCCAAGGCAGGGGAACACTGAAGCTTTCTTT
CDR3 protein: CASSVGPRQGNTEAFF

J gene: TRBJ2-7
D gene: NA
V gene: TRBV7-2
CDR3 DNA: TGTGCCAGCAGCTTAGCGTCAGGGCCGGTGTGGGAGCAGTACTTC
CDR3 protein: CASSLASGPVWEQYF

J gene: TRBJ2-5
D gene: NA
V gene: TRBV28
CDR3 DNA: TGTGCCAGCAGACTGCCGAGGGCTTTGGGAGAGACCCAGTACTTC
CDR3 protein: CASRLPRALGETQYF

J gene: TRBJ2-5
D gene: TRBD1
V gene: TRBV2
CDR3 DNA: TGTGCCAGCAGTAGGGACAGGGACTTACAAGAGACCCAGTACTTC
CDR3 protein: CASSRDRDLQETQYF

J gene: TRBJ2-2
D gene: NA
V gene: TRBV27
CDR3 DNA: TGTGCCAGCTATGAGCTGGGACTTCCACTTAGAGCCACCGGGGAGCTGTTTTTT
CDR3 protein: CASYELGLPLRATGELFF

J gene: TRBJ1-5
D gene: NA
V gene: TRBV4-1
CDR3 DNA: TGCGCCAGCAGCCCGGGGTACAATCAGCCCCAGCATTTT
CDR3 protein: CASSPGYNQPQHF

J gene: TRBJ2-3
D gene: TRBD2
V gene: TRBV7-2
CDR3 DNA: TGTGCCAGCAGCCGACGGGAGGGCCCCGATACGCAGTATTTT
CDR3 protein: CASSRREGPDTQYF

J gene: TRBJ2-7
D gene: NA
V gene: TRBV7-2
CDR3 DNA: TGTGCCAGCAGCTTAGGAGCCGTCTACGAGCAGTACTTC
CDR3 protein: CASSLGAVYEQYF